The entry below gives a single T cell receptor (beta chain) sequence along with its context. The data derive from a study of blood T cell repertoires in COVID-19. Study background: Acute-phase and convalescent COVID-19 samples originated in the United States, Italy and Spain. From T cells, B-cell-depleted T cells, or PBMCs came the material, which was cDNA or gDNA.

Trimming removed 10 bases at V and 5 bases at J, with 9 bases between. The CDR3 length is 11 residues. Germline V gene sequence: CDR1 MNHEY, CDR2 SVGAGI. Authors' analysis steps: By means of reference gene primer amplification, nucleated cell counts were estimated. Sequencing was performed with immunoSEQ multiplex PCR; in TCRdb, only in-frame clones are kept and a portion is missing. Clone size and the V and J calls come from that table; the DNA yielded D and trimming. Among about 33,000 clones listed, approximately 85% were seen once. V is TRBV6-5 and J is TRBJ2-1; no clear D gene. The material sequenced was peripheral blood. The origin of this receptor is a human donor in a cohort sampled during active COVID-19. CDR3 in DNA: TGTGCCATCCGCTACCACAATGAGCAGTTCTTC. Its translation is CAIRYHNEQFF.